Listed below are T cell receptor beta chains from one sample, sequenced in a study of blood T cell repertoires in COVID-19. Libraries were prepared by immunoSEQ multiplex PCR; TCRdb keeps only in-frame clonotypes and omits some of them. The sample consists of roughly 51,000 clones, about nine tenths of them appearing once. Sequenced: peripheral blood. All receptors come from a man between 65 and 85 years old with acute or convalescent COVID-19. Each CDR3 is given with its conserved first and last residue. D genes are given only for firm matches. Clone size is shown for a subset of rows, as once, few, many or a class of expanded clone.

D gene	clone size	V gene	CDR3 length	J gene	CDR3 DNA	CDR3 protein
TRBD1	.	TRBV19	14	TRBJ1-1	TGTGCCAGTAAAACAGGGGGGGGTGGCACTGAAGCTTTCTTT	CASKTGGGGTEAFF
.	.	TRBV5-6	15	TRBJ1-1	TGTGCCAGCAGCTTCCCAGGGCCGCTGAACACTGAAGCTTTCTTT	CASSFPGPLNTEAFF
TRBD1	.	TRBV7-2	17	TRBJ2-1	TGTGCCAGCAGCTTAGCCCCCGGGACAGAGACCTACAATGAGCAGTTCTTC	CASSLAPGTETYNEQFF
.	.	TRBV11-2	15	TRBJ1-2	TGTGCCAGCAGCTTAAGGGGTAGCGGCGTCTATGGCTACACCTTC	CASSLRGSGVYGYTF
.	.	TRBV7-2	14	TRBJ2-5	TGTGCCAGCAGCTTGGGGGGTCTGGGGGAGACCCAGTACTTC	CASSLGGLGETQYF
.	.	TRBV9	12	TRBJ2-1	TGTGCCAGCAGCTCCCAGGGCAATGAGCAGTTCTTC	CASSSQGNEQFF
.	.	TRBV7-2	13	TRBJ1-2	TGTGCCAGCAGCTTCGCTGCAGGGAATGGCTACACCTTC	CASSFAAGNGYTF
TRBD2	.	TRBV11-1	15	TRBJ2-1	TGTGCCAGCAGCTTGAGAGCGGGGGGATACAATGAGCAGTTCTTC	CASSLRAGGYNEQFF
.	.	TRBV12-5	14	TRBJ1-4	TGTGCTAGTGCTGGGCAGGCAACTAATGAAAAACTGTTTTTT	CASAGQATNEKLFF
.	.	TRBV9	12	TRBJ2-1	TGTGCCAGCAGCGATGCTAGGAATGAGCAGTTCTTC	CASSDARNEQFF
.	few	TRBV7-9	13	TRBJ1-3	TGTGCCGGCGCGTGGAGCTCTGGAAACACCATATATTTT	CAGAWSSGNTIYF
.	.	TRBV9	14	TRBJ2-3	TGTGCCAGCAGCGTAGAGGGGTTGACAGATACGCAGTATTTT	CASSVEGLTDTQYF
.	few	TRBV4-1	14	TRBJ1-2	TGCGCCAGCAGCCAAGATTTGGGGGCAGGTGGCTACACCTTC	CASSQDLGAGGYTF
TRBD2	.	TRBV7-3	16	TRBJ2-1	TGTGCCAGCAGCGCAAAACCCGCCCGACTAGCTGCTGAGCAGTTCTTC	CASSAKPARLAAEQFF
.	.	TRBV6-5	14	TRBJ2-2	TGTGCCAGCAGACAGGGGGGGATCACCGGGGAGCTGTTTTTT	CASRQGGITGELFF
.	.	TRBV7-9	15	TRBJ2-7	TGTGCCAGCAGCTCCCCGAACAGGAGCTCCTACGAGCAGTACTTC	CASSSPNRSSYEQYF
.	.	TRBV30	14	TRBJ1-2	TGTGCCTGGACGAGTGACAGAGGTGCAAGGGGCTACACCTTC	CAWTSDRGARGYTF
.	.	TRBV14	18	TRBJ1-3	TGTGCCAGCAGCCAAGCACTTTGGACAGACCCTCGCAGAAACACCATATATTTT	CASSQALWTDPRRNTIYF